These T cell receptor beta chains were read from a single sample in a study of cytomegalovirus exposure and HLA in healthy donors. TCRdb's table, derived via immunoSEQ multiplex PCR, lists solely in-frame clones and lacks some. The sample includes some 160,000 clones, under 85% of them seen just once. Sample: PBMCs. The receptors were sampled from a woman in her twenties or thirties in good health and CMV-seronegative. Each CDR3 is given with its conserved first and last residue. D genes are given only for firm matches. Clone size appears in some rows only: once, few, many, or a class for an expanded clone.

d_call	clone_size	j_call	v_call	cdr3_nt	cdr3_aa
-	-	TRBJ1-1	TRBV19	TGTGCCAGTAGTTTCCAACGGAGTTTGAACACTGAAGCTTTCTTT	CASSFQRSLNTEAFF
TRBD2	-	TRBJ2-7	TRBV19	TGTGCCAGTAGTACTCGGGGGGAGTACGAGCAGTACTTC	CASSTRGEYEQYF
TRBD2	few	TRBJ2-3	TRBV6-5	TGTGCCAGCAGTTCGTTCGGGACTAGCTATACAGATACGCAGTATTTT	CASSSFGTSYTDTQYF
TRBD1	once	TRBJ1-2	TRBV6-1	TGTGCCAGCAGCCTGAGACAGGGCGGCTATGGCTACACCTTC	CASSLRQGGYGYTF
TRBD1	-	TRBJ2-3	TRBV7-3	TGTGCCAGCAGCCCCCACAGGGGCCCCAACGAGGATACGCAGTATTTT	CASSPHRGPNEDTQYF
TRBD1	once	TRBJ1-2	TRBV6-5	TGTGCCAGCAGTTACTCGGACAGGGCCTATGGCTACACCTTC	CASSYSDRAYGYTF
-	-	TRBJ2-2	TRBV27	TGTGCCAGCAGTTTCGGGACTTCCTGGGCCGGGGAGCTGTTTTTT	CASSFGTSWAGELFF
TRBD2	once	TRBJ2-3	TRBV2	TGTGCCACGGGACTAGCGGGAGTAGAAGATACGCAGTATTTT	CATGLAGVEDTQYF
TRBD1	-	TRBJ1-2	TRBV9	TGTGCCAGCAGCGCGGACAGGGGGGACAAACAGGACTATGGCTACACCTTC	CASSADRGDKQDYGYTF
TRBD2	-	TRBJ2-1	TRBV29-1	TGCAGCGTTGCGACTAGCGGAGGTAATGAGCAGTTCTTC	CSVATSGGNEQFF